This TCR beta chain was recorded in a study of blood T cells in healthy people across ages. Study-wide findings and caveats: Researchers deemed the diversity estimates from one million T cells underestimates.

Through a sample-barcoded 5' primer and a J-beta primer mix, a second PCR was run for 7 to 11 cycles. TCRdb reprocessed the 5' RACE reads via MiXCR and lists one record per CDR3 protein. The table has around 710,000 distinct CDR3 sequences, around 40% seen once. As concerns this clonotype: Antigen unknown.

The sequence was collected from a woman aged 60 to 75 in good health. The material sequenced was blood.

The CDR3 region has the DNA TGTGCCAGCAGTGAAGGGTTGCTCCGAAGGGGAGAGACCCAGTACTTC. It yields the protein CASSEGLLRRGETQYF. V usage is TRBV6-1 and J usage is TRBJ2-5, with a possible D match to TRBD1 (5 bases). This CDR3 spans 16 amino acids. CDR1 and CDR2 (germline): MNHNS, SASEGT. The V gene lost 1 base and the J gene lost 4 bases, with 16 bases spanning the gap.